This T cell receptor beta chain was identified in a study of cytomegalovirus exposure and HLA in healthy donors. Clones were read by immunoSEQ multiplex PCR, and TCRdb kept only the in-frame ones, dropping some. Among a few hundred thousand clones listed, about 90% were seen once. CDR3 size: 14 residues. V lost 2 bases, J lost 4 bases, and 4 bases stayed unmatched. Germline V CDR1 and CDR2: SNHLY, FYNNEI. A note on this clone: This sample also contains other DNA sequences that code for the same CDR3.

The clonotype was recovered from a woman younger than 35 in good health and CMV-seronegative. The sequencing input was PBMCs. The J gene is TRBJ2-7, the V gene TRBV2; 8 bases match TRBD2. The CDR3 DNA sequence: TGTGCCAGCAGTGAACGAAGCGGGAGTTACGAGCAGTACTTC. Its protein is CASSERSGSYEQYF.